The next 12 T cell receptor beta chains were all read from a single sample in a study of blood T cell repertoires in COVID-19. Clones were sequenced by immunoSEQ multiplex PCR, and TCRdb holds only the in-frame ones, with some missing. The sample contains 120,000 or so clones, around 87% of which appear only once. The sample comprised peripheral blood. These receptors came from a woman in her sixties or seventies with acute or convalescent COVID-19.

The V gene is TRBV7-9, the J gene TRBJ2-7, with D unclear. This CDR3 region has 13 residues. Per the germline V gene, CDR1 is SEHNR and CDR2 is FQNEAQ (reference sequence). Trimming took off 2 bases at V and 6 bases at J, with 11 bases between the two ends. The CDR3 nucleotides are TGTGCCAGCAGCTTATCTCTGGTCGGCGAGCAGTACGTC. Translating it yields CASSLSLVGEQYV.

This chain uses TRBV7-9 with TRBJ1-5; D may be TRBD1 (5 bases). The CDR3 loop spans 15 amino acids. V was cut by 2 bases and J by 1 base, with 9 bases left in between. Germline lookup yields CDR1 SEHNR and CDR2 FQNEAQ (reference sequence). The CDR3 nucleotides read TGTGCCAGCAGCTTAAGCAGGGCCAGCAATCAGCCCCAGCATTTT. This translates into CASSLSRASNQPQHF.

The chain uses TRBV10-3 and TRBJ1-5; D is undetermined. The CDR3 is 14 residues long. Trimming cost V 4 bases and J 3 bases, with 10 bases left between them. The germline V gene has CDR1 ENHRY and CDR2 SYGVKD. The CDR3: CAISAGDPNQPQHF. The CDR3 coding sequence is TGTGCCATCAGTGCCGGGGATCCCAATCAGCCCCAGCATTTT.

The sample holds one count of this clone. CDR3 residues: CASSITPAGGYTF. DNA of the CDR3: TGTGCCAGTAGTATCACCCCCGCGGGTGGCTACACCTTC. This chain uses TRBV19 with TRBJ1-2; D unresolved. The CDR3 is 13 residues long. Trimming left V 3 bases short and J 7 bases short, with 12 bases between. Germline loops: CDR1 LNHDA, CDR2 SQIVND (reference sequence).

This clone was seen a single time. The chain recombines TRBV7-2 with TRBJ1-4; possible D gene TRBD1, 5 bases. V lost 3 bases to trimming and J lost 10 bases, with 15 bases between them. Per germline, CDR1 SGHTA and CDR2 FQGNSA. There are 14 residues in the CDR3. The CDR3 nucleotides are TGTGCCAGCAGCTTGGGCCGGGGGTCTAGAAAACTGTTTTTT. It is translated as CASSLGRGSRKLFF.

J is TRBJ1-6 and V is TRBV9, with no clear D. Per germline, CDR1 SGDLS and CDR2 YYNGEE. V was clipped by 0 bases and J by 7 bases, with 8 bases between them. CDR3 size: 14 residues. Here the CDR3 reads CASSVVDMNSPLHF. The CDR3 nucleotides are TGTGCCAGCAGCGTAGTAGATATGAATTCACCCCTCCACTTT.

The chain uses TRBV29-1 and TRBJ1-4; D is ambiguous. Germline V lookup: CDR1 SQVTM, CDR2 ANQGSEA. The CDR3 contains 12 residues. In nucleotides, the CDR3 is TGCAGTTCATGGGGAGCTAATGAAAAACTGTTTTTT. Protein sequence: CSSWGANEKLFF.

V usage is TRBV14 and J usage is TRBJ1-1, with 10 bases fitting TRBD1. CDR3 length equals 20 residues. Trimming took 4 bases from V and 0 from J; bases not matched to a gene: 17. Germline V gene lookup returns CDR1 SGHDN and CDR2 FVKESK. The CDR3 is CASSRRTGGIGLGMNTEAFF. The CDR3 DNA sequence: TGTGCCAGCAGCCGCAGGACAGGGGGGATAGGGTTAGGAATGAACACTGAAGCTTTCTTT.

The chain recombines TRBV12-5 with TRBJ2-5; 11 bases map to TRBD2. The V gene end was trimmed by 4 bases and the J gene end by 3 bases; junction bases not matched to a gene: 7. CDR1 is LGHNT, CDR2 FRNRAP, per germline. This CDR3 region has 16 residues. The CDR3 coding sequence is TGTGCTAGTGGTTCGAGTTGGGGACTAGCGGAAGAGACCCAGTACTTC. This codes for CASGSSWGLAEETQYF.

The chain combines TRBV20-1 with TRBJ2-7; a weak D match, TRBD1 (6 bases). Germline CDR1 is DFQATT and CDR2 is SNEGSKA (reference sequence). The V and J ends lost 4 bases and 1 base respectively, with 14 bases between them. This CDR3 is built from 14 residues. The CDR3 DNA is TGCAGTGCTATTGACAGGTTGACGTCCTACGAGCAGTACTTC. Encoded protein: CSAIDRLTSYEQYF.

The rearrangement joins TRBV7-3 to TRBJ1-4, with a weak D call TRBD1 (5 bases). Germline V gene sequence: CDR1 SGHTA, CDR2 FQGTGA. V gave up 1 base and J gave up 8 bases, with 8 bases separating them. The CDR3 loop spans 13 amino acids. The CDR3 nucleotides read TGTGCCAGCAGCTTAAAGGAGGGGGAAAAACTGTTTTTT. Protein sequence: CASSLKEGEKLFF.

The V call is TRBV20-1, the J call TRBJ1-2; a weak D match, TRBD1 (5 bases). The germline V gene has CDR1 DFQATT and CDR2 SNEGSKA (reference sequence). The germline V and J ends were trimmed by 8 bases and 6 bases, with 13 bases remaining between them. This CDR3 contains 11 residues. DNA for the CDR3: TGCAGTCGACAGAGTGGCGATGGCTACACCTTC. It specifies CSRQSGDGYTF.